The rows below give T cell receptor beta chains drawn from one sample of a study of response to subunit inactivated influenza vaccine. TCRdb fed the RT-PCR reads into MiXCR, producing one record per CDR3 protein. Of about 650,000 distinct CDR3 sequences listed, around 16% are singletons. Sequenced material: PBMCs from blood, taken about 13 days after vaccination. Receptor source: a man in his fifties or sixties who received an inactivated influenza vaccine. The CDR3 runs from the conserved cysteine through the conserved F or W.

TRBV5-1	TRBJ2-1	CASSWEGEQFF
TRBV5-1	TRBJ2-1	CASSLDPGTTNEQFF
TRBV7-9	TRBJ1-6	CASSSPGGWISPLHF
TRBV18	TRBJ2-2	CASSSRQASNTGELFF
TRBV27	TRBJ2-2	CASRVAESNTGELFF
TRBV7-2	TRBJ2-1	CASSAHRLYEQFF
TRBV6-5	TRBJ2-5	CASSYGRDRETQYF
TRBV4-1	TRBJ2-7	CASSQALAGKSYEQYF
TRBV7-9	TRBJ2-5	CASSLDLAVETQYF
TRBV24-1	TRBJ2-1	CATSDLASGQGLYNEQFF
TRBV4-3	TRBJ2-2	CASSQEPQNTGELFF
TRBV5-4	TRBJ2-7	CASSLAGGGHYEQYF
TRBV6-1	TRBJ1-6	CATRAHTDSPLHF
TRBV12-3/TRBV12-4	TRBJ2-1	CASKEGGREQFF
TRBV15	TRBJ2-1	CATSPHLAEQFF
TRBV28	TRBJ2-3	CASSLASTSGAYTDTQYF
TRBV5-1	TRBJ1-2	CASSPGTASLNYGYTF
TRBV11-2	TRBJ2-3	CASSLVGNPPPTDTQYF
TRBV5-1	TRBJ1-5	CASSYGTGRDNSNQPQHF
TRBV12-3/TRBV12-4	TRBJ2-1	CASRSGGRGYEQFF
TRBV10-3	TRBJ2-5	CAISEGIQETQYF
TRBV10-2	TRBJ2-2	CASSGSALQGTGELFF